The 14 T cell receptor beta chains given below trace back to one sample, sequenced in a study of vaccination and CD4 T cells after COVID-19. What these receptors recognize is not known. Treatment given: approximately nine-day PBMC culture with coronavirus spike peptide pools or control peptides (ViraFEST assay). Those CD4+ T cells from the unexposed donor predate the COVID-19 pandemic (2011-2018). The Oncomine TCR Beta short-read assay was applied to DNA of cultured CD4+ T cells. TCRdb analysed the PCR reads with MiXCR anew, one entry per CDR3 protein. This sample carries under 7,500 distinct CDR3 sequences, approximately 44% of them seen once, and the ten largest clones take roughly two fifths. The sample was CD4+ T cells from blood, cultured in vitro. These receptor sequences come from a human donor in good health.

The chain combines TRBV29-1 with TRBJ2-3; 8 bases align to TRBD2. V trimming: 7 bases; J trimming: 7 bases; junction bases outside the gene matches: 10. Per germline, CDR1 SQVTM and CDR2 ANQGSEA. The CDR3 extends over 13 amino acids. This CDR3 is CSGNSGVGNTQYF. The CDR3 DNA is TGCAGCGGTAATAGCGGGGTCGGGAATACGCAGTATTTT.

The V and J genes are TRBV11-2 and TRBJ2-5; D possibly corresponds to TRBD1 (5 bases). Trimming left V 2 bases short and J 2 bases short, with 12 bases between. The CDR3 consists of 15 residues. The V gene's germline CDR1 is SGHAT and CDR2 FQNNGV. For the CDR3, the DNA is TGTGCCAGCAGCTTACTTGGTCAGGGTCAAGAGACCCAGTACTTC. It translates to CASSLLGQGQETQYF.

This clonotype has just a few counts. The gene calls are TRBV6-5 and TRBJ1-2; D may be TRBD1 (6 bases). The CDR3 spans 17 residues. Germline assignment: CDR1 MNHEY and CDR2 SVGAGI. Trimming took 1 base from V and 0 from J, leaving 15 bases between them. CDR3 DNA sequence: TGTGCCAGCAGTTACTTCCCCTCGGCAGGGGCTAACTATGGCTACACCTTC. It encodes CASSYFPSAGANYGYTF.

The gene calls are TRBV5-8 and TRBJ2-7; D is uncertain. CDR3 length: 13 residues. Between the trimmed V and J ends, which lost 0 bases and 1 base, there was a span of 5 bases. Germline assignment: CDR1 SGHTS and CDR2 YDEGEE. CDR3 DNA: TGTGCCAGCAGCTTGGACGTATCCTACGAGCAGTACTTC. Amino acid sequence: CASSLDVSYEQYF.

The DNA for the CDR3 is TGCAGTGCTAGTGCACTAGCGGGGGACTACGAGCAGTACTTC. It codes for CSASALAGDYEQYF. The rearrangement joins TRBV20-1 to TRBJ2-7; 11 nucleotides match TRBD2. CDR3 length equals 14 residues. Germline V lookup: CDR1 DFQATT, CDR2 SNEGSKA (reference sequence). The trim removed 3 bases at V and 3 bases at J, leaving 4 bases unmatched.

This clonotype was recorded a few times. V and J are TRBV20-1 and TRBJ1-6, with D possibly being TRBD1 (6 bases). The V gene lost 0 bases and the J gene lost 0 bases, with 12 bases spanning the gap. CDR1 is DFQATT and CDR2 is SNEGSKA in the germline V gene (reference sequence). The CDR3 totals 17 residues. CDR3 protein: CSARDEQGGSYNSPLHF. Written as DNA, the CDR3 is TGCAGTGCTAGAGACGAACAGGGAGGCTCCTATAATTCACCCCTCCACTTT.

The chain joins TRBV6-2 or TRBV6-3 to TRBJ2-3; 10 positions match TRBD1. Unmatched junction bases numbered 20, after V lost 8 bases and J lost 6 bases. This CDR3 spans 18 amino acids. The germline V gene encodes CDR1 MNHEY and CDR2 SVGEGT. CDR3 bases: TGTGCCAGCCAAGGTCTCAACCGACAGGGGGCTCTTTGGGATACGCAGTATTTT. The encoded protein is CASQGLNRQGALWDTQYF.

This sequence joins TRBV19 and TRBJ2-3; tentative D call: TRBD1 (6 bases). This CDR3 is 14 amino acids long. Germline CDR1 reads LNHDA; CDR2 reads SQIVND (reference sequence). With 6 bases removed from V and 2 bases from J, the gap between germline ends came to 12 bases. Here the CDR3 DNA reads TGTGCCAGTAGATCGTGGGACACCACAGATACGCAGTATTTT. Its translation: CASRSWDTTDTQYF. The full variable domain, rest sourced from reference TRBV19 and TRBJ2-3, is DGGITQSPKYLFRKEGQNVTLSCEQNLNHDAMYWYRQDPGQGLRLIYYSQIVNDFQKGDIAEGYSVSREKKESFPLTVTSAQKNPTAFYLCASRSWDTTDTQYFGPGTRLTVL.

The chain employs TRBV7-9 and TRBJ1-6; 10 bases match TRBD1. Germline CDR1 SEHNR, CDR2 FQNEAQ (reference sequence). The V gene end was trimmed by 2 bases and the J gene end by 9 bases; junction bases not matched to a gene: 7. The CDR3 runs to 16 residues. In DNA, the CDR3 is TGTGCCAGCAGCTTACACGGACAGGGGGATAGTTCACCCCTCCACTTT. Translated, it gives CASSLHGQGDSSPLHF.

The chain uses TRBV29-1 and TRBJ2-3; D may be TRBD2 (5 bases). The V and J ends lost 7 bases and 2 bases respectively, with 13 bases between them. CDR1 SQVTM and CDR2 ANQGSEA come from the germline V gene. The CDR3 spans 13 residues. The CDR3 loop is CSADGENTDTQYF. CDR3 DNA: TGCAGCGCCGACGGGGAAAACACAGATACGCAGTATTTT.

This clonotype was observed a few times. V usage is TRBV6-1 and J usage is TRBJ2-1; D gene ambiguous. The CDR3 is made up of 13 amino acids. The germline CDR1 and CDR2 sequences are MNHNS and SASEGT. V shed 7 bases and J shed 4 bases, with 11 bases lying between them. The CDR3 DNA is TGTGCCAGCACCAAAGACGGTTACAATGAGCAGTTCTTC. It encodes CASTKDGYNEQFF.

This clonotype occurred a few times. CDR3 in amino acids: CSAPSGPYEQYF. Written as DNA, the CDR3 is TGCAGTGCTCCCAGCGGGCCCTACGAGCAGTACTTC. The chain employs TRBV20-1 and TRBJ2-7; possibly TRBD2 for D (6 bases). The CDR3 spans 12 residues. V was shortened by 5 bases and J by 2 bases, with 10 bases between the two germline ends. Per germline, CDR1 DFQATT and CDR2 SNEGSKA (reference sequence).

The J gene is TRBJ1-1, the V gene TRBV5-1, with D perhaps matching TRBD1 (5 bases). The V end was cut by 5 bases, the J end by 2 bases, with 16 bases between. Germline CDR1 reads SGHRS; CDR2 reads YFSETQ. This CDR3 is built from 15 residues. CDR3 nucleotide sequence: TGCGCCAGCAGTCCATACAGGACTGAAAACACTGAAGCTTTCTTT. This codes for CASSPYRTENTEAFF.

This clonotype appeared a single time. The gene calls are TRBV7-2 and TRBJ2-3, with a tentative D call TRBD2 (6 bases). The germline V gene has CDR1 SGHTA and CDR2 FQGNSA. Trimming took 1 base from V and 15 from J, leaving 14 bases between them. This CDR3 is built from 12 residues. For the CDR3, the DNA is TGTGCCAGCAGCTTAGAGGCGGGAAACCGCTATTTT. Translated, it gives CASSLEAGNRYF.